This T cell receptor (beta chain) is drawn from a study of blood T cell repertoires in COVID-19. Points on this clone: The junction shows a germline mismatch at one end, possibly a read error.

The germline V gene encodes CDR1 SQVTM and CDR2 ANQGSEA. The CDR3 runs 12 residues. Using immunoSEQ multiplex PCR, the repertoire was profiled, and TCRdb retains in-frame clones only, with some absent. The sample includes 200,000 to 250,000 clones, 86% of them seen just once. J is TRBJ2-1 and V is TRBV29-1; TRBD2 aligns across 7 bases. Sequences were obtained from peripheral blood. The receptor was derived from a man aged 25 to 40 who had recovered from COVID-19. CDR3 sequence (DNA): TGCAGCGCCCTGACTAGCTACGATGAGCAGTTCTTC. Translation: CSALTSYDEQFF.